The rows below give T cell receptor beta chains drawn from one sample of a study of radiotherapy plus CTLA-4 blockade in lung cancer. TCRdb's copy holds only in-frame clones and misses some; the assay was immunoSEQ multiplex PCR. The data show over 100,000 clones, 81% seen once. The sequenced sample was peripheral blood, obtained from a patient treated with radiotherapy plus ipilimumab. The origin of the receptors is a human donor with non-small cell lung cancer that progressed on radiotherapy plus ipilimumab. Some clones in this sample may be carry-over from other donors' samples. The CDR3 runs from the conserved cysteine through the conserved F or W. Fields, in order: D gene, clone size, J gene, V gene, CDR3 protein, CDR3 DNA. D genes are given only for firm matches. Rows give clone size only sometimes, using once, few, many, or a class for an expanded clone.

D: TRBD1; size: .; J: TRBJ1-5; V: TRBV18; CDR3: CASSQGQFNQPQHF; DNA: TGTGCCAGCTCACAGGGACAGTTCAATCAGCCCCAGCATTTT
D: TRBD1; size: .; J: TRBJ1-2; V: TRBV2; CDR3: CASSGSLQGAGGYTF; DNA: TGTGCCAGCAGTGGATCCTTACAGGGGGCAGGGGGCTACACCTTC
D: TRBD2; size: .; J: TRBJ2-5; V: TRBV9; CDR3: CASSYRTSGETQYF; DNA: TGTGCCAGCAGCTATAGGACTAGCGGAGAGACCCAGTACTTC
D: .; size: .; J: TRBJ2-1; V: TRBV7-8; CDR3: CASIPAGHLGNEQFF; DNA: TGTGCCAGCATCCCGGCAGGACATTTGGGCAATGAGCAGTTCTTC
D: .; size: .; J: TRBJ1-5; V: TRBV6-5; CDR3: CASSSPNQPQHF; DNA: TGTGCCAGCAGTTCACCCAATCAGCCCCAGCATTTT
D: TRBD2; size: .; J: TRBJ2-1; V: TRBV10-3; CDR3: CAISDGSDRGRLAGGPYNEQFF; DNA: TGTGCCATCAGTGACGGTAGCGACAGGGGCCGACTAGCGGGGGGCCCCTACAATGAGCAGTTCTTC
D: TRBD1; size: .; J: TRBJ1-1; V: TRBV18; CDR3: CASSYVYGTGEVGTEAFF; DNA: TGTGCCAGCTCATATGTGTACGGGACAGGGGAAGTGGGCACTGAAGCTTTCTTT
D: TRBD2; size: few; J: TRBJ2-1; V: TRBV9; CDR3: CASSPRVAGPYNEQFF; DNA: TGTGCCAGCAGCCCCCGGGTAGCGGGACCATACAATGAGCAGTTCTTC
D: TRBD1; size: .; J: TRBJ2-6; V: TRBV7-2; CDR3: CASSFDRAGANVLTF; DNA: TGTGCCAGCAGCTTTGACAGGGCCGGGGCCAACGTCCTGACTTTC
D: TRBD1; size: few; J: TRBJ1-2; V: TRBV5-1; CDR3: CASSTGQGNYGYTF; DNA: TGCGCCAGCAGCACGGGACAGGGCAACTATGGCTACACCTTC
D: .; size: .; J: TRBJ1-3; V: TRBV7-9; CDR3: CASSPFGNPSGNTIYF; DNA: TGTGCCAGCAGCCCCTTTGGGAACCCCTCTGGAAACACCATATATTTT
D: .; size: .; J: TRBJ2-5; V: TRBV25-1; CDR3: CASSADRNRVQETQYF; DNA: TGTGCCAGCAGTGCAGACAGGAATAGAGTACAAGAGACCCAGTACTTC
D: .; size: .; J: TRBJ2-3; V: TRBV7-3; CDR3: CASSLTGPLTDTQYF; DNA: TGTGCCAGCAGCTTAACGGGACCTCTCACAGATACGCAGTATTTT
D: .; size: .; J: TRBJ2-3; V: TRBV28; CDR3: CASSFPNTQYF; DNA: TGTGCCAGCAGTTTCCCGAATACGCAGTATTTT
D: TRBD1; size: .; J: TRBJ2-2; V: TRBV7-7; CDR3: CASRPTGGDAGELFF; DNA: TGTGCTAGCAGGCCGACAGGGGGCGATGCCGGGGAGCTGTTTTTT
D: TRBD1; size: .; J: TRBJ1-2; V: TRBV4-2; CDR3: CASSQAGTGSGYTF; DNA: TGTGCCAGCAGCCAAGCCGGGACAGGGTCTGGCTACACCTTC
D: TRBD1; size: .; J: TRBJ2-7; V: TRBV6-1; CDR3: CASSARGTGASFFYEQYF; DNA: TGTGCCAGCAGTGCGAGGGGGACAGGGGCCTCCTTCTTCTACGAGCAGTACTTC
D: .; size: .; J: TRBJ1-4; V: TRBV7-9; CDR3: CASSFGRTEYEKLFF; DNA: TGTGCCAGCAGCTTCGGTCGGACAGAATATGAAAAACTGTTTTTT
D: .; size: .; J: TRBJ1-6; V: TRBV6-1; CDR3: CASSEVYGYPNSPLHF; DNA: TGTGCCAGCAGTGAAGTGTACGGGTACCCAAATTCACCCCTCCACTTT
D: .; size: .; J: TRBJ1-5; V: TRBV7-6; CDR3: CASSLQGTGNQPQHF; DNA: TGTGCCAGCAGCTTACAGGGGACGGGTAATCAGCCCCAGCATTTT
D: TRBD1; size: once; J: TRBJ2-2; V: TRBV28; CDR3: CASSLFRTGEWTGELFF; DNA: TGTGCCAGCAGTTTATTTAGGACAGGGGAATGGACCGGGGAGCTGTTTTTT
D: .; size: .; J: TRBJ2-3; V: TRBV19; CDR3: CASSIASRPRTDTQYF; DNA: TGTGCCAGTAGTATAGCCAGCAGGCCCCGTACAGATACGCAGTATTTT
D: .; size: .; J: TRBJ1-6; V: TRBV11-2; CDR3: CASSVPGQRSYSYNSPLHF; DNA: TGTGCCAGCAGTGTACCGGGACAACGATCGTACTCCTATAATTCACCCCTCCACTTT
D: TRBD1; size: few; J: TRBJ1-1; V: TRBV4-3; CDR3: CASSRQGLYGAFF; DNA: TGCGCCAGCAGCAGACAGGGCTTATATGGAGCTTTCTTT
D: .; size: .; J: TRBJ1-6; V: TRBV11-2; CDR3: CASSLLSGQPNNSPLHF; DNA: TGTGCCAGCAGCCTACTTTCTGGACAGCCTAATAATTCACCCCTCCACTTT
D: .; size: few; J: TRBJ1-4; V: TRBV7-9; CDR3: CASSSLRGSPTNEKLFF; DNA: TGTGCCAGCAGCTCGCTGCGGGGGAGTCCAACTAATGAAAAACTGTTTTTT
D: TRBD2; size: .; J: TRBJ2-1; V: TRBV7-3; CDR3: CASSLNRPGAGGINEQFF; DNA: TGTGCCAGCAGCTTAAATCGCCCAGGAGCGGGGGGGATTAATGAGCAGTTCTTC
D: TRBD2; size: .; J: TRBJ2-1; V: TRBV5-4; CDR3: CASSLGRGGRDEQFF; DNA: TGTGCCAGCAGCTTGGGGCGGGGGGGCCGAGATGAGCAGTTCTTC
D: TRBD2; size: .; J: TRBJ2-5; V: TRBV12-5; CDR3: CASGLKTSGGPETQYF; DNA: TGTGCTAGTGGCCTCAAGACTAGCGGGGGGCCGGAGACCCAGTACTTC
D: .; size: .; J: TRBJ1-4; V: TRBV30; CDR3: CAWSIREKLFF; DNA: TGTGCCTGGAGTATTCGCGAAAAACTGTTTTTT
D: TRBD2; size: .; J: TRBJ2-6; V: TRBV19; CDR3: CASSIPPSGVALRANVLTF; DNA: TGTGCCAGTAGTATCCCTCCTAGCGGGGTGGCTCTTAGGGCCAACGTCCTGACTTTC
D: TRBD1; size: few; J: TRBJ1-3; V: TRBV10-3; CDR3: CAIAESTVRTGGSGNTIYF; DNA: TGTGCCATCGCCGAATCAACCGTAAGGACAGGCGGTTCTGGAAACACCATATATTTT
D: TRBD1; size: .; J: TRBJ1-5; V: TRBV7-9; CDR3: CASSLSLEGTGRFQPQHF; DNA: TGTGCCAGCAGCTTAAGTCTCGAGGGGACAGGGCGATTTCAGCCCCAGCATTTT
D: .; size: .; J: TRBJ2-7; V: TRBV29-1; CDR3: CSVGTTGPLDEQYF; DNA: TGCAGCGTCGGGACGACAGGTCCCTTGGACGAGCAGTACTTC
D: TRBD1; size: .; J: TRBJ1-1; V: TRBV6-6; CDR3: CASRHGTGAVNTEAFF; DNA: TGTGCCAGCAGGCACGGGACAGGGGCTGTAAACACTGAAGCTTTCTTT
D: .; size: .; J: TRBJ1-1; V: TRBV19; CDR3: CASSFYRTDTEAFF; DNA: TGTGCCAGTAGTTTTTATAGGACAGACACTGAAGCTTTCTTT
D: .; size: .; J: TRBJ1-6; V: TRBV19; CDR3: CASSIIRGSESPLHF; DNA: TGTGCCAGTAGTATTATACGGGGCTCGGAATCACCCCTCCACTTT
D: .; size: .; J: TRBJ2-3; V: TRBV10-3; CDR3: CAISESYGAGTDTQYF; DNA: TGTGCCATCAGTGAGTCATACGGGGCCGGCACAGATACGCAGTATTTT
D: .; size: .; J: TRBJ2-7; V: TRBV15; CDR3: CATSSNRQNYYEQYF; DNA: TGTGCCACCAGCAGCAACCGACAGAACTATTACGAGCAGTACTTC
D: TRBD1; size: .; J: TRBJ2-1; V: TRBV6-4; CDR3: CASSQGAAYNEQFF; DNA: TGTGCCAGCAGTCAGGGGGCCGCCTACAATGAGCAGTTCTTC
D: .; size: once; J: TRBJ2-1; V: TRBV2; CDR3: CASIKHGALDSEQFF; DNA: TGTGCCAGCATCAAGCACGGGGCCTTAGATAGTGAGCAGTTCTTC
D: TRBD1; size: .; J: TRBJ1-2; V: TRBV6-1; CDR3: CASKPLGQGNYGYTF; DNA: TGTGCCAGCAAACCTCTGGGACAGGGGAACTATGGCTACACCTTC
D: .; size: .; J: TRBJ1-2; V: TRBV6-5; CDR3: CASSLRPSGQLVGTF; DNA: TGTGCCAGCAGTTTACGCCCATCGGGCCAACTCGTTGGCACCTTC
D: .; size: once; J: TRBJ1-5; V: TRBV19; CDR3: CASSISIPDSNQPQHF; DNA: TGTGCCAGTAGTATTTCGATACCCGATAGCAATCAGCCCCAGCATTTT
D: .; size: .; J: TRBJ1-4; V: TRBV7-2; CDR3: CASSHGFATNEKLFF; DNA: TGTGCCAGCAGCCACGGGTTCGCAACTAATGAAAAACTGTTTTTT
D: TRBD1; size: many; J: TRBJ1-6; V: TRBV6-5; CDR3: CASSKDRESSPLHF; DNA: TGTGCCAGCAGTAAGGACAGGGAGAGTTCACCCCTCCACTTT
D: .; size: .; J: TRBJ1-6; V: TRBV2; CDR3: CASAYLRGNSPLHF; DNA: TGTGCCAGTGCTTATCTCAGGGGAAATTCACCCCTCCACTTT
D: .; size: .; J: TRBJ1-1; V: TRBV7-2; CDR3: CASSLTGNTEAFF; DNA: TGTGCCAGCAGCTTGACAGGGAACACTGAAGCTTTCTTT
D: .; size: .; J: TRBJ1-2; V: TRBV5-4; CDR3: CASSSLPQGRHGYTF; DNA: TGTGCCAGCAGCTCGCTGCCTCAGGGGCGTCATGGCTACACCTTC
D: .; size: .; J: TRBJ1-2; V: TRBV29-1; CDR3: CSVDGGIGYTF; DNA: TGCAGCGTTGACGGGGGGATTGGCTACACCTTC
D: TRBD1; size: .; J: TRBJ2-1; V: TRBV5-1; CDR3: CASSVGQAFNEQFF; DNA: TGCGCCAGCAGCGTGGGACAGGCCTTCAATGAGCAGTTCTTC
D: .; size: once; J: TRBJ1-2; V: TRBV7-8; CDR3: CASSLSDYGYTF; DNA: TGTGCCAGCAGCTTAAGCGACTATGGCTACACCTTC